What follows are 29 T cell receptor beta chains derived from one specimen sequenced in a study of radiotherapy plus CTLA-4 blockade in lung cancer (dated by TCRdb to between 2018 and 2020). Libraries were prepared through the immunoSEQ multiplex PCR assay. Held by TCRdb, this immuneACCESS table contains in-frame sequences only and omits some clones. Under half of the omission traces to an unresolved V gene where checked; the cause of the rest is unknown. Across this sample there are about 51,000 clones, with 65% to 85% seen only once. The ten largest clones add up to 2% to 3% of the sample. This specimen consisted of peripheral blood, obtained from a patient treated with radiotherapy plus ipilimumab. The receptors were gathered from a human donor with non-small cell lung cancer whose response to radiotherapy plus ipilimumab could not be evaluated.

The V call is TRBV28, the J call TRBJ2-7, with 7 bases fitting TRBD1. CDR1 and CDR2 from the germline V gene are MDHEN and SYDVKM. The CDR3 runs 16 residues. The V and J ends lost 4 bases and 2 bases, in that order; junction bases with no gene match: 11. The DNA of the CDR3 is TGTGCCAGCAGTTCGCGGACAGGTCTCCCTACCTACGAGCAGTACTTC. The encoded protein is CASSSRTGLPTYEQYF.

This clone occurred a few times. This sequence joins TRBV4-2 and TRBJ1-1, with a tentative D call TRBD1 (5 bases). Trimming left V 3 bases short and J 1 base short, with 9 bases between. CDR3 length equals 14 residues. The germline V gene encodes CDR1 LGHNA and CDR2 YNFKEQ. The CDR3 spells CASSHLDRNTEAFF. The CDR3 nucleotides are TGTGCCAGCAGCCACCTAGACAGGAACACTGAAGCTTTCTTT.

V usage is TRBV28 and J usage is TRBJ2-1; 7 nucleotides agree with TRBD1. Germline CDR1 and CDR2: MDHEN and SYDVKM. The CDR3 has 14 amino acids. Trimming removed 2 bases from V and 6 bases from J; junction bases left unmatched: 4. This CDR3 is CASSLPGTVNEQFF. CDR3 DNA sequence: TGTGCCAGCAGTTTACCCGGGACAGTCAATGAGCAGTTCTTC.

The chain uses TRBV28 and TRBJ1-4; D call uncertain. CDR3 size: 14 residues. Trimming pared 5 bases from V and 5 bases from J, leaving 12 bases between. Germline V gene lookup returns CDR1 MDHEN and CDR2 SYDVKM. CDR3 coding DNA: TGTGCCAGCAGTCCTAGAGATCCCAATGAAAAACTGTTTTTT. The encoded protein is CASSPRDPNEKLFF. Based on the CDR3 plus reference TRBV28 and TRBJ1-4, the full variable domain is DVKVTQSSRYLVKRTGEKVFLECVQDMDHENMFWYRQDPGLGLRLIYFSYDVKMKEKGDIPEGYSVSREKKERFSLILESASTNQTSMYLCASSPRDPNEKLFFGSGTQLSVL.

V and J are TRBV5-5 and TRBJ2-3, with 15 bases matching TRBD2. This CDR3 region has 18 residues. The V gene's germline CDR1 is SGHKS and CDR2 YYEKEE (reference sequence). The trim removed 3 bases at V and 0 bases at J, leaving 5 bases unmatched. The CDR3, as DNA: TGTGCCAGCAGCTCTGGACTAGCGGGGGGGCCGAGCACAGATACGCAGTATTTT. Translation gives CASSSGLAGGPSTDTQYF.

DNA of the CDR3: TGTGCCAGCAGTTCCGGACAGGGGCTCTATGGCTACACCTTC. Translating gives CASSSGQGLYGYTF. The gene calls are TRBV6-5 and TRBJ1-2, with 9 bases aligning to TRBD1. CDR1 is MNHEY and CDR2 is SVGAGI in the germline V gene. J gave up 4 bases and V 4 bases, and 4 bases lay outside the gene matches. The CDR3 contains 14 residues.

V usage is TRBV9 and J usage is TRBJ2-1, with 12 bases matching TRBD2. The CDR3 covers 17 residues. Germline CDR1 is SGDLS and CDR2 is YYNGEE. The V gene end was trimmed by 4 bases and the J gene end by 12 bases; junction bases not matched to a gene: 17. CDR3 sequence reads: CASSSQDSGLAGTGQFF. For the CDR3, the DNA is TGTGCCAGCAGCAGTCAGGACTCAGGACTAGCGGGAACCGGGCAGTTCTTC.

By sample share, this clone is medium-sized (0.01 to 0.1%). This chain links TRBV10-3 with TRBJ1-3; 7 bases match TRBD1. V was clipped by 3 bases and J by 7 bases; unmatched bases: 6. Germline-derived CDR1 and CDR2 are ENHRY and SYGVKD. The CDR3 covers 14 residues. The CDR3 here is CAISERGQTNTIYF. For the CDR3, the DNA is TGTGCCATCAGTGAAAGGGGGCAGACGAACACCATATATTTT.

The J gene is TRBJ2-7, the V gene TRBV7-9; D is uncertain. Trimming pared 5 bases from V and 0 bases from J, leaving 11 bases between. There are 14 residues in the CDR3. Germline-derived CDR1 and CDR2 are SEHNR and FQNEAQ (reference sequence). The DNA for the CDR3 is TGTGCCAGCAGCCCAGAGGCCAGCTCCTACGAGCAGTACTTC. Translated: CASSPEASSYEQYF.

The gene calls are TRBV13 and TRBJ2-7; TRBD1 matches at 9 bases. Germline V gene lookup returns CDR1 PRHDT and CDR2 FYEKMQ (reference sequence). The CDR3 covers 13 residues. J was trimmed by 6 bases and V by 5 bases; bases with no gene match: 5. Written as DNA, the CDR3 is TGTGCCAGCAGCCCCGGGACAGGGCTCGAGCAGTACTTC. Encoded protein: CASSPGTGLEQYF.

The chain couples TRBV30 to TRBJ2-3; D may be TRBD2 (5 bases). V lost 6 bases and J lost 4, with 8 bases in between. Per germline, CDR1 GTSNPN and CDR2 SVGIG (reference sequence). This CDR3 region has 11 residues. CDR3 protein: CACHSADTQYF. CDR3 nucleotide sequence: TGTGCCTGTCATAGCGCAGATACGCAGTATTTT.

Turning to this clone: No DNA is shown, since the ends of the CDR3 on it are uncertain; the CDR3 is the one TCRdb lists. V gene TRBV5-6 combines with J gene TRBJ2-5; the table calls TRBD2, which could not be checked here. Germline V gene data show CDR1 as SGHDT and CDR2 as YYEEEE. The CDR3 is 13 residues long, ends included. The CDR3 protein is CASSSGIWGPGNF.

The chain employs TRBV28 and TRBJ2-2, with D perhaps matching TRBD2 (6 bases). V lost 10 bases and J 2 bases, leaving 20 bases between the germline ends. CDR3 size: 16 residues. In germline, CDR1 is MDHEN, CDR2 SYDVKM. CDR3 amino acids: CATELYGGGNTGELFF. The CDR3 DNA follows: TGTGCCACCGAACTGTATGGGGGAGGAAACACCGGGGAGCTGTTTTTT.

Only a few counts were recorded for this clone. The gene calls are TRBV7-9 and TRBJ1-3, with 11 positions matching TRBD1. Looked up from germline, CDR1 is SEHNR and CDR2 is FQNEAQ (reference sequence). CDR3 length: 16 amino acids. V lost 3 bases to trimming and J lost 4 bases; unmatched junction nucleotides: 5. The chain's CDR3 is CASSFGQGARGNTIYF. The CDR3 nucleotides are TGTGCCAGCAGCTTCGGACAGGGGGCGCGAGGAAACACCATATATTTT.

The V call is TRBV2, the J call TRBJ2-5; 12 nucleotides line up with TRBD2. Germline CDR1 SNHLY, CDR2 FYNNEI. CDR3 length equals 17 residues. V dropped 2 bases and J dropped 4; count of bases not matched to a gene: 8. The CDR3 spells CASSELGASGGAETQYF. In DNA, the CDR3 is TGTGCCAGCAGTGAATTAGGAGCTAGCGGGGGGGCAGAGACCCAGTACTTC.

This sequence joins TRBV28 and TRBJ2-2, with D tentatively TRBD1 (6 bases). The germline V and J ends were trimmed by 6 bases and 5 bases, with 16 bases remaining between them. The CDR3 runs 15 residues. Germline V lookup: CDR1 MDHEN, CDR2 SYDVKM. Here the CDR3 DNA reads TGTGCCAGCAGCGCAACAGGGACGAGGACCGGGGAGCTGTTTTTT. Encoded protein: CASSATGTRTGELFF.

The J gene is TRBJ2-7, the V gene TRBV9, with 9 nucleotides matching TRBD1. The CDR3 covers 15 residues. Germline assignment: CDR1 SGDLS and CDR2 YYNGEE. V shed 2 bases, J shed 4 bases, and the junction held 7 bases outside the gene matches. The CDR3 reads CASSVAGTGFYEQYF. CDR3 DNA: TGTGCCAGCAGCGTGGCCGGGACAGGGTTTTACGAGCAGTACTTC.

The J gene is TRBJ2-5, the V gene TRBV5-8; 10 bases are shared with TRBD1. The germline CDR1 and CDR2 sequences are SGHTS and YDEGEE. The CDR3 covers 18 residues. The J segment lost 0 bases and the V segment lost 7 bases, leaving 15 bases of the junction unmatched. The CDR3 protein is CASPNRPGQGTNQETQYF. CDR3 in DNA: TGTGCCAGCCCCAATCGCCCGGGACAGGGGACGAACCAAGAGACCCAGTACTTC.

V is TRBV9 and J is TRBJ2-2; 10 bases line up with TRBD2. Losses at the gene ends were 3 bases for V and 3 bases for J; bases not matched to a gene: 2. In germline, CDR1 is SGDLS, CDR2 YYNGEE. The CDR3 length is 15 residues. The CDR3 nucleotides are TGTGCCAGCAGCGAGGGACTAGCGTACACCGGGGAGCTGTTTTTT. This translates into CASSEGLAYTGELFF.

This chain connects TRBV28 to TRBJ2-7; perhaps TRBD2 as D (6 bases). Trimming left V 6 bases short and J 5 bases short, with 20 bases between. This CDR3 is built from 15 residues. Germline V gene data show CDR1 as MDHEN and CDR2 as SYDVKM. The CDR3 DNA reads TGTGCCAGCAGCCCCCGGGGGAGGCCCCTGGACGAGCAGTACTTC. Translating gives CASSPRGRPLDEQYF.

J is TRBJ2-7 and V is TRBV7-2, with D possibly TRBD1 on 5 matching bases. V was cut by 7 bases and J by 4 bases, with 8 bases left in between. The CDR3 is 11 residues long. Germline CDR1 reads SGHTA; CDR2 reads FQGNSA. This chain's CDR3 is CASTGSYEQYF. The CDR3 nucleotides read TGTGCCAGCACAGGGTCGTACGAGCAGTACTTC. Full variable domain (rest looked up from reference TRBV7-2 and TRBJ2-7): GAGVSQSPSNKVTEKGKDVELRCDPISGHTALYWYRQSLGQGLEFLIYFQGNSAPDKSGLPSDRFSAERTGGSVSTLTIQRTQQEDSAVYLCASTGSYEQYFGPGTRLTVT.

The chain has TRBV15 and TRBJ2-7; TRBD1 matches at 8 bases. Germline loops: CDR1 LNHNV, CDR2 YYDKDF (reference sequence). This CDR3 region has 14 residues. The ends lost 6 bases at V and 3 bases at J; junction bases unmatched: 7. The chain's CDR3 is CATRPTGVFYEQYF. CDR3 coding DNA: TGTGCCACCAGACCGACAGGGGTCTTCTACGAGCAGTACTTC.

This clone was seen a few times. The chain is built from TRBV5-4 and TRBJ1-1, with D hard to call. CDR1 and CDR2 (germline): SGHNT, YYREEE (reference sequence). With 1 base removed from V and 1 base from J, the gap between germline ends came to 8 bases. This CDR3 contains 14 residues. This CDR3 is CASSLQVGNTEAFF. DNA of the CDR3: TGTGCCAGCAGCTTGCAGGTGGGGAACACTGAAGCTTTCTTT.

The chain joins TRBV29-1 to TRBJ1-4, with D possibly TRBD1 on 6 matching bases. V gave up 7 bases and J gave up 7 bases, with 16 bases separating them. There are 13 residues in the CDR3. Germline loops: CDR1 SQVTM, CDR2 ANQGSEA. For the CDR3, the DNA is TGCAGCGCTGCCGCCGGACAGATTGAAAAACTGTTTTTT. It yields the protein CSAAAGQIEKLFF.

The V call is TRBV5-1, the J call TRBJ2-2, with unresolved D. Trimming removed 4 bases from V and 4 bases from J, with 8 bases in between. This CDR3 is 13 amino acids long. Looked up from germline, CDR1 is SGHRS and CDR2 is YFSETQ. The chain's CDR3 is CASSTGSTGELFF. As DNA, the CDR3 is TGCGCCAGCAGCACCGGGTCCACCGGGGAGCTGTTTTTT.

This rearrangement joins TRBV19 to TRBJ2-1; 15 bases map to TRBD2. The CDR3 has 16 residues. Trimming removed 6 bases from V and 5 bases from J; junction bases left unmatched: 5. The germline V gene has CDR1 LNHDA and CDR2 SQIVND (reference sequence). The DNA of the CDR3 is TGTGCCAGTAGCCAAGGGACTAGCGGGGGGAACAATGAGCAGTTCTTC. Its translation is CASSQGTSGGNNEQFF.

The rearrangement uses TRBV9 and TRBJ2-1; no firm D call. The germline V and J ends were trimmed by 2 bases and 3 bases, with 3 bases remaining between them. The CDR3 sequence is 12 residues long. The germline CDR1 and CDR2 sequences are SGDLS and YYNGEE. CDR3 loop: CASSVGYNEQFF. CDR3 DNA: TGTGCCAGCAGCGTCGGCTACAATGAGCAGTTCTTC.

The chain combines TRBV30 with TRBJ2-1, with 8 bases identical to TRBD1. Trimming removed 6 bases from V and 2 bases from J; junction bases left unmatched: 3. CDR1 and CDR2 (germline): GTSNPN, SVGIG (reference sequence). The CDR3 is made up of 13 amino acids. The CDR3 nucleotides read TGTGCCTGCACAGGGGGACCCTACAATGAGCAGTTCTTC. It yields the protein CACTGGPYNEQFF.

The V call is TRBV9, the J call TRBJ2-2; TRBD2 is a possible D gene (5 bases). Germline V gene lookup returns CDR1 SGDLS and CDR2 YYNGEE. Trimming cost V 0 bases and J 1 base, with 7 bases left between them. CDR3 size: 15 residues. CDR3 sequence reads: CASSVGAGNTGELFF. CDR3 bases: TGTGCCAGCAGCGTAGGGGCGGGGAACACCGGGGAGCTGTTTTTT.